This T cell receptor (beta chain) comes out of a study of T cells in Graves' hyperthyroidism and ophthalmopathy (dated by TCRdb to about 2019). About the investigation overall: Peripheral blood was collected at initial diagnosis, before any treatment. TCR V-J signatures able to tell the groups apart were searched for in a discovery cohort of approximately 95 patients, of whom roughly 42 had Graves' ophthalmopathy and 55 to 65 had stable Graves' hyperthyroidism. An independent validation cohort of around 19 hyperthyroidism patients and 15 or so patients who later progressed to ophthalmopathy tested prospective prediction of ophthalmopathy. The approximately 90 discovery patients were randomly split 7:3 into training and test sets. Thyroid tissue and blood T-cell repertoires from more than five Graves' hyperthyroidism patients were also compared in the study. Following sampling, methimazole starting at 30 mg daily was given to hyperthyroidism patients, and high-dose intravenous methylprednisolone was given to ophthalmopathy patients. The paper reports TCR Vbeta CDR3 sequencing of 130 to 150 peripheral blood samples: around 45 ophthalmopathy, some 80 hyperthyroidism and approximately 17 progressor patients. Beyond this particular receptor, the publication reports: No statistical method was used to fix the sample size in advance, and group allocation was not hidden from the investigators. During validation, the model predicted progression to ophthalmopathy a median of around 7 months ahead of onset, with approximately 71% sensitivity and roughly 72% specificity. A 13 V-J signature model separated ophthalmopathy from stable hyperthyroidism, with around 88% sensitivity and 81.08% specificity in cross-validation and 80%/75% in testing. Most expanded thyroid clonotypes (frequency above 0.001) were also detected in blood, a finding suggesting that blood repertoires may reflect thyroid immune responses.

The germline V gene specifies LGHNA as CDR1 and YSLEER as CDR2. Measured from the cysteine to the phenylalanine, the CDR3 is 15 residues long. Only the CDR3 DNA stays, 45 bases, in frame from base 1. The V end loses 4 bases and the J end loses 4 bases, and a stretch of 16 bases separates them. Graves' hyperthyroidism was defined as stable when no progression to ophthalmopathy occurred over 18 months of follow-up. The hyperthyroidism patients were between 18 and 65 years old and newly diagnosed, with a disease duration of less than 2 months. The study excluded patients with uncontrolled infections, other autoimmune diseases, pregnancy or lactation. Clinical symptoms, serum thyroxine and TRAb, thyroid ultrasound, and orbital computed tomography formed the basis for the diagnoses. PBMCs were separated from about 10 ml of fresh peripheral blood using Ficoll-Paque density gradient centrifugation. Total RNA was extracted using Trizol reagent, and RNA quality was assessed on an Agilent 2100 Bioanalyzer.

The TCR beta CDR3 regions were amplified from RNA transcripts. The TCR CDR3 was subjected to a first round of RT-PCR using the HTBI primer set and the Qiagen OneStep RT-PCR kit. A second multiplex PCR round built the libraries, followed by size selection and purification. Libraries were sequenced paired-end with 100 bp reads on an Illumina HiSeq2000. On the authors' methods: SOAPnuke was used to process the raw data, throwing out any read that contained adapters or uncalled bases, had a mean Phred below 15, or lacked an exact constant-primer or identifier match. COPE v1.2.5 was used to merge high-quality paired reads, and clonotypes were defined as unique nucleotide sequences. MiTCR v1.1 was used to align clonotypes to the IMGT TRBV, TRBD and TRBJ reference segments. The analysis was restricted to V-J combinations with a frequency above 0.0001, which together covered about 99% of the repertoires. A TCS score was defined as the ratio of F50 (clonal expansion) to E x V (chaos), with BLOSUM62-based TCRdist applied between CDR3 peptides within each V-J. Welch's t-statistics and random forest reduced roughly 500 V-J features to roughly 13, which were used in a naive Bayes classifier (R e1071). The similarity between thyroid and blood repertoires was quantified using the Morisita-Horn index. The public reads were reprocessed in TCRdb via fastp at Q25 and MiXCR, keeping in-frame beta chains. Every distinct CDR3 protein forms one entry, paired with its most common genes and DNA. TCRdb's processing, not the authors', yielded these V and J calls. The sample table contains just under 750,000 distinct CDR3 sequences; only one count was recorded for just over 35% of them. Of the sample, around a third is held by the ten largest clones.

This clonotype was seen a few times. The target of this receptor is not known. Within one base of it there is no much larger clone, and no base qualities were kept. The rearrangement joined TRBV4-3 to TRBJ1-2; the D gene is unclear. Sequencing was carried out using blood. The TCR was taken from a woman between 35 and 50 years old with Graves' hyperthyroidism. The DNA is TGCGCCAGCAGCCCCTTAAACCAAATAGGCTATGGCTACACCTTC. It translates as CASSPLNQIGYGYTF.